Reported below is one T cell receptor (beta chain). This entry comes from a study of blood T cells in healthy people across ages. With 6 bases removed from V and 6 bases from J, the gap between germline ends came to 18 bases. CDR1 is SQVTM, CDR2 ANQGSEA, per germline. The CDR3 runs to 14 residues. The authors ran a second PCR of about 6 to 11 cycles using a sample-barcoded 5' primer and a J-beta primer mix. A tag from a template-switch adaptor with 12 random nucleotides marked each cDNA molecule. Each CDR3 protein is one row after TCRdb ran MiXCR on the 5' RACE reads. The sample consists of 550,000 to 600,000 distinct CDR3 sequences, 25% to 30% of them appearing once.

This TCR derives from a woman between 70 and 85 years old in good health. The V call is TRBV29-1, the J call TRBJ2-1, with D maybe TRBD1 (6 bases). Sequencing was carried out using blood. In nucleotides, the CDR3 is TGCAGCGTGTCACAGGGTAGTAGTTCCAATGAGCAGTTCTTC. Protein: CSVSQGSSSNEQFF.